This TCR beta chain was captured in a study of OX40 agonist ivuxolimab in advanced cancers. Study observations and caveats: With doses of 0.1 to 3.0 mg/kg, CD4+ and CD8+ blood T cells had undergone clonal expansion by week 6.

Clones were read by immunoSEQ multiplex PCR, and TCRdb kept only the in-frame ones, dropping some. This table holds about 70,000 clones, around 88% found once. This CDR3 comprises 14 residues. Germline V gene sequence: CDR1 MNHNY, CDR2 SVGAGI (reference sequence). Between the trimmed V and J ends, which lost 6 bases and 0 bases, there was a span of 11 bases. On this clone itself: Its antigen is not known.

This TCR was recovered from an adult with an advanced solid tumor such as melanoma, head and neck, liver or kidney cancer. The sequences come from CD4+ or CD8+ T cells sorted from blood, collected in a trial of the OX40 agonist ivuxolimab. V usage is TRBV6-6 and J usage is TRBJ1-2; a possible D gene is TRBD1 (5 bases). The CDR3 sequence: CASRLSGTNYGYTF. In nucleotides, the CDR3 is TGTGCCAGCAGGTTATCAGGGACTAACTATGGCTACACCTTC.